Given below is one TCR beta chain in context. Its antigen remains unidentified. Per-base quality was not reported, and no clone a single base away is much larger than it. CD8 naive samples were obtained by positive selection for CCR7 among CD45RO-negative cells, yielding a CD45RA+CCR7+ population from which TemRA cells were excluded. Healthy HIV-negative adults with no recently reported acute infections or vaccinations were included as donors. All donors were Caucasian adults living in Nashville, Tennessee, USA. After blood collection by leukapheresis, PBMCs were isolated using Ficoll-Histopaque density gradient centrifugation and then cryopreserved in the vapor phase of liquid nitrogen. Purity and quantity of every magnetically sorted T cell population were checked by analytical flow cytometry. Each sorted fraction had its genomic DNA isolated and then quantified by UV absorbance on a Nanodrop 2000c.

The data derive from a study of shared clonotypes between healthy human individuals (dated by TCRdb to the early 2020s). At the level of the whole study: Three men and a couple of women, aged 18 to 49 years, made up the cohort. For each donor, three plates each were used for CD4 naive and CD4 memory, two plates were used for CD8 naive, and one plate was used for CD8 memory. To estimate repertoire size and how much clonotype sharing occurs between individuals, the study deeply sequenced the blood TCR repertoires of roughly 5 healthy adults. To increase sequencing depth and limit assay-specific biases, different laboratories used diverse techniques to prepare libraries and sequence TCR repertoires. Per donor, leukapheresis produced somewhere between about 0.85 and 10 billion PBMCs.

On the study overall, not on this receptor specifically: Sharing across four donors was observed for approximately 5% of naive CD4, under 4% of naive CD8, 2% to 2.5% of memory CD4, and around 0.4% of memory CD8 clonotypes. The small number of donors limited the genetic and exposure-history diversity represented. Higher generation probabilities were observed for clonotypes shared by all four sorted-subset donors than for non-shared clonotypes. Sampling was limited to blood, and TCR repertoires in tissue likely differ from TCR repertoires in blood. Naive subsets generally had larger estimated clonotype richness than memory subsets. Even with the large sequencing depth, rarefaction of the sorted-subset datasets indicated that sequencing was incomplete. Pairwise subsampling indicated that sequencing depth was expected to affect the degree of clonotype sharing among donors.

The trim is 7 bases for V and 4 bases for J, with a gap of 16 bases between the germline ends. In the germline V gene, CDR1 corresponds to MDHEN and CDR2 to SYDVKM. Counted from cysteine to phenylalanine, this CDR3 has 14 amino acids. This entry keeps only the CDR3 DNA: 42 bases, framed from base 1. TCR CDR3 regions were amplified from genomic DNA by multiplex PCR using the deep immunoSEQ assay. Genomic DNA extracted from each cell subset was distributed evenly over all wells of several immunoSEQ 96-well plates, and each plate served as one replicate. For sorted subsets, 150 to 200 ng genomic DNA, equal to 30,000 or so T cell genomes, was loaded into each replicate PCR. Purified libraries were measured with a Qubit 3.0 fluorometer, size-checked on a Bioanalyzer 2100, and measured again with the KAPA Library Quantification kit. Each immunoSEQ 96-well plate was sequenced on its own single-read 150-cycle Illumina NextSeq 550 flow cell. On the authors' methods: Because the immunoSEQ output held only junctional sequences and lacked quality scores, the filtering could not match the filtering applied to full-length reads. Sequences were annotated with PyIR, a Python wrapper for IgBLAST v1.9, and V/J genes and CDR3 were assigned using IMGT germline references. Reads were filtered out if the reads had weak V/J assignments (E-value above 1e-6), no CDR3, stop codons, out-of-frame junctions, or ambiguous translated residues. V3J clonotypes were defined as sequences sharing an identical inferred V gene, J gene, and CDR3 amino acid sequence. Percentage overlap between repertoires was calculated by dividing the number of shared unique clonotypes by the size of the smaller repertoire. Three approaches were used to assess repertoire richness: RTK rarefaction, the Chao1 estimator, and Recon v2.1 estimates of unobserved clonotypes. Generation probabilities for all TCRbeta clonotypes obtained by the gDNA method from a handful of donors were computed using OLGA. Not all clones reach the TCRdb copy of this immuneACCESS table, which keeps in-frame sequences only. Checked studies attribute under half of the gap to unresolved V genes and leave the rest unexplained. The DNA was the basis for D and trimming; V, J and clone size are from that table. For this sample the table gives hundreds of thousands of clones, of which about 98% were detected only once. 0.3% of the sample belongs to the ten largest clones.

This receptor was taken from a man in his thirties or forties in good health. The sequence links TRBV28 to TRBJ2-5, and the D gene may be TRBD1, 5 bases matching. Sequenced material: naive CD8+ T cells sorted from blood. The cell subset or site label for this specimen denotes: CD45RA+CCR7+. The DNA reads TGTGCCAGCAACACCCCCCAGGGTCGAGAGACCCAGTACTTC. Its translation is CASNTPQGRETQYF.